The 25 T cell receptor beta chains presented below share a single source sample, sequenced in a study of blood T cell repertoires in COVID-19. Clones were read by immunoSEQ multiplex PCR, and TCRdb kept only the in-frame ones, dropping some. The table has about 440,000 clones, around 88% seen once; the top ten hold over 10%. The sample was peripheral blood. The origin of the receptors is a woman between 50 and 59 years old with COVID-19, enrolled during active disease.

This sequence joins TRBV11-2 and TRBJ1-1, with 7 nucleotides matching TRBD1. Trimming at V came to 5 bases and at J to 4 bases, leaving 16 bases not matched to a gene. This CDR3 is built from 17 residues. Per the germline V gene, CDR1 is SGHAT and CDR2 is FQNNGV. Here the CDR3 DNA reads TGTGCCAGCAGCCCTAAGACCGGACAGGCCTCGACCACTGAAGCTTTCTTT. Translating gives CASSPKTGQASTTEAFF.

This sequence joins TRBV6-5 and TRBJ1-1, with 8 bases fitting TRBD1. V was pared by 9 bases and J by 4 bases, with 7 bases of the junction left unmatched. Germline V lookup: CDR1 MNHEY, CDR2 SVGAGI. The CDR3 has 13 amino acids. CDR3 DNA sequence: TGTGCCAGTCGGACAGGGATCTTCACTGAAGCTTTCTTT. This translates into CASRTGIFTEAFF.

This clone appeared a few times. The V call is TRBV19, the J call TRBJ1-6, with 11 bases fitting TRBD1. Germline lookup yields CDR1 LNHDA and CDR2 SQIVND (reference sequence). V shed 10 bases, J shed 9 bases, and the junction held 8 bases outside the gene matches. This CDR3 is built from 14 residues. CDR3 loop: CATPDRGLVSPLHF. The CDR3 nucleotides read TGTGCCACCCCGGACAGGGGGCTGGTTTCACCCCTCCACTTT.

As DNA, the CDR3 is TGTGCCAGCAGCTTCAGGGGGGCTGGCTACACCTTC. It yields the protein CASSFRGAGYTF. V is TRBV7-2 and J is TRBJ1-2, with 7 bases that match TRBD1. Per germline, CDR1 SGHTA and CDR2 FQGNSA. This CDR3 comprises 12 residues. Trimming cost V 3 bases and J 7 bases; bases outside gene matches: 2.

The genes are TRBV10-3 and TRBJ1-5, with 7 positions matching TRBD1. This CDR3 comprises 12 residues. Germline CDR1 is ENHRY and CDR2 is SYGVKD. With V trimmed by 10 bases and J by 7 bases, 7 bases remained unmatched. The CDR3 region is CATRTGEQPQHF. The CDR3 coding sequence is TGTGCCACGAGGACAGGAGAACAGCCCCAGCATTTT.

CDR3 sequence: CASSQGDSSYNEQFF. CDR3 bases: TGTGCCAGCAGCCAAGGGGACAGTTCCTACAATGAGCAGTTCTTC. This chain connects TRBV3-1 (or the pseudogene TRBV3-2) to TRBJ2-1; 7 bases are shared with TRBD1. Germline assignment: CDR1 LGHDT and CDR2 YNNKEL (reference sequence). This CDR3 has 15 amino acids. Germline trimming cut 1 base from V and 1 base from J; bases unmatched to any gene: 1.

This chain connects TRBV6-1 to TRBJ2-2, with D possibly being TRBD1 (5 bases). The germline CDR1 and CDR2 sequences are MNHNS and SASEGT. V dropped 2 bases and J dropped 1 base, with 5 bases sitting between them. This CDR3 has 14 residues. The chain's CDR3 is CASSEQGNTGELFF. The CDR3 nucleotides read TGTGCCAGCAGTGAACAGGGGAACACCGGGGAGCTGTTTTTT.

The chain links TRBV19 to TRBJ1-2, with no clear D. V lost 5 bases, J lost 4 bases, and 23 bases lay in between. The CDR3 is 17 residues long. The germline V gene has CDR1 LNHDA and CDR2 SQIVND (reference sequence). CDR3: CASSPQTGIGSAYGYTF. CDR3 nucleotides: TGTGCCAGTAGTCCTCAGACGGGGATAGGTAGCGCCTATGGCTACACCTTC.

CDR3 DNA sequence: TGTGCCACCCAAGGAGGGAACACTGAAGCTTTCTTT. Its translation is CATQGGNTEAFF. J is TRBJ1-1 and V is TRBV5-6; no reliable D call. Germline CDR1 SGHDT, CDR2 YYEEEE. CDR3 length: 12 amino acids. Trimming cost V 9 bases and J 1 base, with 10 bases left between them.

The rearrangement uses TRBV30 and TRBJ2-1, with D perhaps matching TRBD1 (6 bases). V was cut by 1 base and J by 5 bases, with 9 bases left in between. Germline V gene lookup returns CDR1 GTSNPN and CDR2 SVGIG (reference sequence). The CDR3 spans 13 residues. The CDR3 nucleotides are TGTGCCTGGAGTGCAAACAGGGACAATGAGCAGTTCTTC. This gives the protein CAWSANRDNEQFF. Full variable domain (rest looked up from reference TRBV30 and TRBJ2-1): SQTIHQWPATLVQPVGSPLSLECTVEGTSNPNLYWYRQAAGRGLQLLFYSVGIGQISSEVPQNLSASRPQDRQFILSSKKLLLSDSGFYLCAWSANRDNEQFFGPGTRLTVL.

This sequence joins TRBV6-5 and TRBJ1-5; TRBD1 agrees at 7 bases. Germline-derived CDR1 and CDR2 are MNHEY and SVGAGI. J was trimmed by 5 bases and V by 4 bases; bases with no gene match: 5. CDR3 length equals 14 residues. The CDR3 bases are TGTGCCAGCAGTTCTCGACAGGGATATCAGCCCCAGCATTTT. This translates into CASSSRQGYQPQHF.

V is TRBV6-4 and J is TRBJ1-2; 10 positions agree with TRBD1. Trimming cost V 5 bases and J 4 bases; bases outside gene matches: 4. CDR1 is MRHNA, CDR2 SNTAGT, per germline. The CDR3 contains 14 residues. CDR3 nucleotides: TGTGCCAGCAGTCCCCGGACAGGGGGCTATGGCTACACCTTC. This encodes CASSPRTGGYGYTF.

The V gene is TRBV3-1 (or the pseudogene TRBV3-2), the J gene TRBJ1-1; D call uncertain. This CDR3 is built from 12 residues. Between the trimmed V and J ends, which lost 0 bases and 7 bases, there was a span of 6 bases. The V gene's germline CDR1 is LGHDT and CDR2 YNNKEL (reference sequence). CDR3 in DNA: TGTGCCAGCAGCCAAGATCATCATGAAGCTTTCTTT. Translation: CASSQDHHEAFF.

In this sample, this clone turned up once. The chain couples TRBV6-5 to TRBJ1-1; D remains ambiguous. Germline assignment: CDR1 MNHEY and CDR2 SVGAGI. The CDR3 extends over 11 amino acids. With 6 bases removed from V and 3 bases from J, the gap between germline ends came to 5 bases. The CDR3 region has the DNA TGTGCCAGCAGAGCGGACACTGAAGCTTTCTTT. Translating it yields CASRADTEAFF.

This rearrangement joins TRBV27 to TRBJ2-2; D might be TRBD2 (5 bases). CDR1 and CDR2 from the germline V gene are MNHEY and SMNVEV (reference sequence). V dropped 4 bases and J dropped 2 bases, with 17 bases sitting between them. There are 17 residues in the CDR3. This CDR3 is CASSSPPLRANTGELFF. The DNA of the CDR3 is TGTGCCAGCAGTTCGCCTCCCCTGAGGGCCAACACCGGGGAGCTGTTTTTT.

This clone was seen a few times. The V call is TRBV21-1, the J call TRBJ1-5; TRBD1, the D gene given by the table, was not confirmed from the DNA. TRBV21-1 is flagged as a pseudogene. The CDR3 is 15 amino acids. The CDR3 nucleotides are TGTGCCAGCAGCACCACACAGGGAGCGGTTCAGCCCCAGCATTTT. It codes for CASSTTQGAVQPQHF.

This chain connects TRBV5-1 to TRBJ1-2, with no clear D. Between the trimmed V and J ends, which lost 0 bases and 5 bases, there was a span of 17 bases. The CDR3 runs 16 residues. From germline, CDR1 is SGHRS and CDR2 YFSETQ. CDR3 nucleotide sequence: TGCGCCAGCAGCTTGGACGGGGAGGGAGCCTATTATGGCTACACCTTC. Its protein product is CASSLDGEGAYYGYTF.

The chain combines TRBV6-1 with TRBJ2-7; 8 bases match TRBD2. CDR1 MNHNS and CDR2 SASEGT come from the germline V gene. Trimming removed 1 base from V and 6 bases from J; junction bases left unmatched: 11. The CDR3 runs to 16 residues. Here the CDR3 DNA reads TGTGCCAGCAGTGAAGGGGTTCGGGGACTAGGGTCCGAGCAGTACTTC. This codes for CASSEGVRGLGSEQYF.

The chain carries TRBV15 and TRBJ2-7; D may be TRBD2 (7 bases). Trimming shortened V by 5 bases and J by 0 bases, and 14 bases separated the two germline ends. There are 15 residues in the CDR3. CDR1 LNHNV and CDR2 YYDKDF come from the germline V gene (reference sequence). The CDR3 DNA sequence: TGTGCCACCAGCGAGGGGGAGGGCGCCTCCTACGAGCAGTACTTC. Translating it yields CATSEGEGASYEQYF.

This clone was detected once. CDR3 nucleotide sequence: TGTGCCAGCAGGCGGGGGGTGACTACCTACGAGCAGTACTTC. Amino acid sequence: CASRRGVTTYEQYF. The rearrangement joins TRBV28 to TRBJ2-7; 8 bases line up with TRBD2. The CDR3 covers 14 residues. Germline-derived CDR1 and CDR2 are MDHEN and SYDVKM. The V gene end was trimmed by 6 bases and the J gene end by 2 bases; junction bases not matched to a gene: 6.

Turning to this clone: Other DNA sequences from this sample encode an identical CDR3 as well. V and J are TRBV2 and TRBJ1-5, with unresolved D. Trimming took off 1 base at V and 2 bases at J, with 6 bases between the two ends. Germline CDR1 is SNHLY and CDR2 is FYNNEI. The CDR3 length is 14 residues. CDR3 sequence reads: CASSEVSGNQPQHF. CDR3 DNA sequence: TGTGCCAGCAGTGAAGTCTCCGGCAATCAGCCCCAGCATTTT.

In this sample, this clone turned up a few times. The V and J genes are TRBV19 and TRBJ1-6; the match to TRBD1 covers 9 bases. V lost 3 bases and J lost 9; bases outside the gene matches: 6. The CDR3 has 15 amino acids. Per the germline V gene, CDR1 is LNHDA and CDR2 is SQIVND (reference sequence). CDR3 amino acids: CASSIDGTGTSPLHF. CDR3 nucleotides: TGTGCCAGTAGTATTGACGGGACAGGGACTTCACCCCTCCACTTT.

Worth noting for this clone: Other DNA sequences of this sample code for an identical CDR3. The J gene is TRBJ2-1, the V gene TRBV27; 11 bases are a match to TRBD2. This CDR3 region has 16 residues. J lost 2 bases, V lost 5 bases, and 5 bases had no gene match. The V gene's germline CDR1 is MNHEY and CDR2 SMNVEV (reference sequence). Here the CDR3 DNA reads TGTGCCAGCAGTCCCTTAGCGGGGGGGGCCTACAATGAGCAGTTCTTC. As protein: CASSPLAGGAYNEQFF.

J is TRBJ1-1 and V is TRBV5-1, with D maybe TRBD1 (6 bases). Trimming took 4 bases from V and 8 from J, leaving 12 bases between them. The CDR3 covers 12 residues. Germline CDR1 SGHRS, CDR2 YFSETQ. CDR3 sequence: CASSPGQPEAFF. The DNA of the CDR3 is TGCGCCAGCAGCCCCGGACAGCCGGAAGCTTTCTTT.

This rearrangement joins TRBV6-5 to TRBJ1-2; TRBD1 agrees at 10 bases. The CDR3 sequence is 15 residues long. The germline gives CDR1 MNHEY, CDR2 SVGAGI. The junction had 8 bases not matched to a gene; V was cut back by 2 bases and J by 8 bases. CDR3: CASSYGTGVVMGYTF. CDR3 sequence (DNA): TGTGCCAGCAGTTACGGGACAGGGGTAGTGATGGGCTACACCTTC.